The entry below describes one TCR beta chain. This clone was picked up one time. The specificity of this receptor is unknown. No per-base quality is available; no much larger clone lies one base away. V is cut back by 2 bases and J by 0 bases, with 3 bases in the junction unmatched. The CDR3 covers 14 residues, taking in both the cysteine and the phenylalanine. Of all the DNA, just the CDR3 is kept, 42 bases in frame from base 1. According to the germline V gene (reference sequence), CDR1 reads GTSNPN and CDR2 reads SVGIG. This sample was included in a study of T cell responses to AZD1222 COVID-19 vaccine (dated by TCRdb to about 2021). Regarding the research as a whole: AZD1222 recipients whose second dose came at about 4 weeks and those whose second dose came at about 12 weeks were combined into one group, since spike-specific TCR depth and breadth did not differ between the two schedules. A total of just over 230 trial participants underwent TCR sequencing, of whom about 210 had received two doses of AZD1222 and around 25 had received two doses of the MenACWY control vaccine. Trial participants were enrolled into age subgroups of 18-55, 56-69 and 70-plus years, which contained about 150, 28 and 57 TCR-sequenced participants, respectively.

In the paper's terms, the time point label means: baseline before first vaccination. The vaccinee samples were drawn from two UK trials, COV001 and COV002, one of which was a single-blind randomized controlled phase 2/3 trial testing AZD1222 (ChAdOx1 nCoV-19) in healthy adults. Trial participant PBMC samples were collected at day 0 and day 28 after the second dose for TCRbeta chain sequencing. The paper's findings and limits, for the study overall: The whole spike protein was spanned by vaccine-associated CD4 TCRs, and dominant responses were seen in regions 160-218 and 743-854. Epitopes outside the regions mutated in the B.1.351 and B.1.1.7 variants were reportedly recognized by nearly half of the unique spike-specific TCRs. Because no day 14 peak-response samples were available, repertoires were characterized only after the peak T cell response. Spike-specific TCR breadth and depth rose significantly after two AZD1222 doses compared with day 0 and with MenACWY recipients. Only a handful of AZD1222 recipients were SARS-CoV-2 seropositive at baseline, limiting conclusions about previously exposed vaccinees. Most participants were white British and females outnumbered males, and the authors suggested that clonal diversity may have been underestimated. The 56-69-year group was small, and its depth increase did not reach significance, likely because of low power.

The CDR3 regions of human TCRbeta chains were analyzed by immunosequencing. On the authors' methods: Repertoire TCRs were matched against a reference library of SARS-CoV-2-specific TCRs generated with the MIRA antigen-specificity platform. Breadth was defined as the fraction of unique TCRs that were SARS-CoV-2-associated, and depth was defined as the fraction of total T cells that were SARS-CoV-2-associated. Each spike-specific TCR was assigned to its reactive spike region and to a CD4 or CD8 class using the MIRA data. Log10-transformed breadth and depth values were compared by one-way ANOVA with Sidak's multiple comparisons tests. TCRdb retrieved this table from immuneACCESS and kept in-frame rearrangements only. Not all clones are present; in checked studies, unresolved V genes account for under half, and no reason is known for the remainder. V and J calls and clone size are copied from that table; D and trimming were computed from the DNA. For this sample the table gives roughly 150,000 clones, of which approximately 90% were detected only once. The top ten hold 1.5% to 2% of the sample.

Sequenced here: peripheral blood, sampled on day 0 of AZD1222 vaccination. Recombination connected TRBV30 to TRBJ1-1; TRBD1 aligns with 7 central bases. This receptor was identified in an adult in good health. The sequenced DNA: TGTGCCTGGAGTACCGGGACAGTGAACACTGAAGCTTTCTTT. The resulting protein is CAWSTGTVNTEAFF.